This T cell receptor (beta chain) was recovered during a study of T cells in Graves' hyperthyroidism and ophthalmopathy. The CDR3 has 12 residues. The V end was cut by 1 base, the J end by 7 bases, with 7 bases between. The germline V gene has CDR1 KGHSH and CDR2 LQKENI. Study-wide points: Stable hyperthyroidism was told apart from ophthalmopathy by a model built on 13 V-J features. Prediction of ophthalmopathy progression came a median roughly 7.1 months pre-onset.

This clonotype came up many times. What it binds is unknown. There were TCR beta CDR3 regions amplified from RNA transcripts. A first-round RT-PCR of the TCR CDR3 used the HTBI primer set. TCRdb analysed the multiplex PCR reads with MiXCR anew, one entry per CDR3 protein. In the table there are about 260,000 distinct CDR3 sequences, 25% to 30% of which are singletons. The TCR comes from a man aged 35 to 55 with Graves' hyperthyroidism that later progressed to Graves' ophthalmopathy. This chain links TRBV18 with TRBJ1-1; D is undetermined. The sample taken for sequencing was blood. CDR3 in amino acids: CASSPRDNEAFF. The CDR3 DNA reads TGTGCCAGCTCACCACGGGATAATGAAGCTTTCTTT. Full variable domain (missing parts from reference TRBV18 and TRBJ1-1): NAGVMQNPRHLVRRRGQEARLRCSPMKGHSHVYWYRQLPEEGLKFMVYLQKENIIDESGMPKERFSAEFPKEGPSILRIQQVVRGDSAAYFCASSPRDNEAFFGQGTRLTVV.